These 9 T cell receptor beta chains were sequenced from one sample in a study of shared clonotypes between healthy human individuals. Method: immunoSEQ multiplex PCR; TCRdb's copy keeps in-frame clones and lacks some. This table holds about 1.5 million clones, more than 95% found once. The sample was naive CD4+ T cells sorted from blood. Subset specified: CD45RA+ positively selected. These receptors were taken from a man aged 30 to 45 in good health.

V is TRBV28 and J is TRBJ2-7; D is undetermined. The V end was cut by 5 bases, the J end by 3 bases, with 8 bases between. Germline CDR1 is MDHEN and CDR2 is SYDVKM. CDR3 length equals 12 residues. The CDR3 DNA is TGTGCCAGCAGTCTTCCATTCTACGAGCAGTACTTC. The encoded protein is CASSLPFYEQYF.

On this clone itself: In the same sample, other DNA sequences code for this CDR3. The chain is built from TRBV7-2 and TRBJ2-1, with D possibly being TRBD2 (6 bases). Germline-derived CDR1 and CDR2 are SGHTA and FQGNSA. CDR3 length equals 15 residues. The germline V and J ends were trimmed by 2 bases and 1 base, with 9 bases remaining between them. CDR3 DNA: TGTGCCAGCAGCTTATTGAGCGGGTCCTACAATGAGCAGTTCTTC. The encoded protein is CASSLLSGSYNEQFF.

The CDR3 region has the DNA TGTGCCAGCAGTTACTCGAACAGGGAAAAGCAGTTCTTC. This encodes CASSYSNREKQFF. The V gene is TRBV6-5, the J gene TRBJ2-1; D is possibly TRBD1 (6 bases). Trimming removed 0 bases from V and 11 bases from J, with 11 bases in between. The length of the CDR3 is 13 residues. Germline V CDR1 and CDR2: MNHEY, SVGAGI.

In its sample, this clone was seen once. The chain is built from TRBV11-2 and TRBJ2-5; 7 bases line up with TRBD1. This CDR3 spans 14 amino acids. CDR1 SGHAT and CDR2 FQNNGV come from the germline V gene. Unmatched junction bases numbered 7, after V lost 5 bases and J lost 4 bases. The CDR3 protein is CASSLRTGPETQYF. DNA for the CDR3: TGTGCCAGCAGCCTCAGGACAGGTCCAGAGACCCAGTACTTC.

The gene calls are TRBV5-4 and TRBJ2-7; 7 bases line up with TRBD2. Germline trimming cut 4 bases from V and 4 bases from J; bases unmatched to any gene: 11. The CDR3 totals 15 residues. The germline V gene has CDR1 SGHNT and CDR2 YYREEE (reference sequence). Here the CDR3 DNA reads TGTGCCAGCAGCACACGGACTAGTTTAAGATACGAGCAGTACTTC. It yields the protein CASSTRTSLRYEQYF.

This clone was picked up one time. The same CDR3 also results from other DNA sequences found in this sample. The V gene is TRBV7-3, the J gene TRBJ2-3; D is unclear. V was trimmed by 5 bases and J by 1 base, leaving 4 bases between them. The germline V gene encodes CDR1 SGHTA and CDR2 FQGTGA. CDR3 length equals 12 residues. The CDR3 region has the DNA TGTGCCAGCAGCCCCGGCACAGATACGCAGTATTTT. Encoded protein: CASSPGTDTQYF. The entire variable domain, with the rest obtained from reference TRBV7-3 and TRBJ2-3, is as follows: GAGVSQTPSNKVTEKGKYVELRCDPISGHTALYWYRQSLGQGPEFLIYFQGTGAADDSGLPNDRFFAVRPEGSVSTLKIQRTERGDSAVYLCASSPGTDTQYFGPGTRLTVL.

As regards this clone: Possible read error: a much larger clone is one base away. Additional DNA sequences in this sample encode the identical CDR3. The chain recombines TRBV5-1 with TRBJ1-5; TRBD1 aligns across 10 bases. The length of the CDR3 is 15 residues. Germline assignment: CDR1 SGHRS and CDR2 YFSETQ. V dropped 0 bases and J dropped 5; count of bases not matched to a gene: 2. The CDR3 DNA is TGCGCCAGCAGCTTGGAGGGGACAGGGGATCAGCCCCAGCATTTT. As protein: CASSLEGTGDQPQHF.

The rearrangement joins TRBV6-1 to TRBJ2-2, with TRBD1 matching 7 bases. The germline V gene encodes CDR1 MNHNS and CDR2 SASEGT. Trimming removed 6 bases from V and 5 bases from J; junction bases left unmatched: 15. This CDR3 is 17 amino acids long. Written as DNA, the CDR3 is TGTGCCAGCAGGGAAATAGGGGACAGAAGATTTACCGGGGAGCTGTTTTTT. This encodes CASREIGDRRFTGELFF.

The CDR3, as DNA: TGCAGCGGGGCAGGGGACGACACCATATATTTT. This codes for CSGAGDDTIYF. V usage is TRBV29-1 and J usage is TRBJ1-3; D might be TRBD1 (6 bases). Germline CDR1 is SQVTM and CDR2 is ANQGSEA. This CDR3 spans 11 amino acids. The germline V and J ends were trimmed by 7 bases and 8 bases, with 12 bases remaining between them. The full variable domain, completed using reference TRBV29-1 and TRBJ1-3, is SAVISQKPSRDICQRGTSLTIQCQVDSQVTMMFWYRQQPGQSLTLIATANQGSEATYESGFVIDKFPISRPNLTFSTLTVSNMSPEDSSIYLCSGAGDDTIYFGEGSWLTVV.